This TCR beta chain was documented in a study of blood T cell repertoires in COVID-19 (TCRdb year 2020). Study-wide context: Samples from collaborators originated in the United States, Italy and Spain and spanned both the acute and convalescent phases of COVID-19. The repertoires were made available in a free public database intended to serve as a resource for research on the immune response to SARS-CoV-2. A de-identified subject ID, COVID-19 status, age in years and sex were almost always included in the sample metadata. HLA class I and class II types, where available, came from metadata supplied by the sample provider rather than from assay-based typing. The material from the prospective study consisted of cDNA or gDNA derived from T cells, B-cell-depleted T cells, or PBMCs. The samples were drawn from two sources: the first 160 participants of the ongoing ImmuneRACE study, and 1,254 subjects contributed by 6 global collaborators. Subjects who had been exposed to COVID-19, were actively infected with it, or had recovered from it provided the deeply sampled blood TCRbeta repertoires that made up the dataset.

Results the study describes overall, beyond this receptor: Clinical and demographic metadata were provided uncurated, with the amount varying by source and participant.

Collaborating institutions collected whole blood in K2EDTA tubes following their own protocols. For TCRbeta analysis, collaborator samples were shipped as frozen whole blood, as isolated PBMCs, or as DNA extracted from either sample type. Details on this clone: This receptor's antigen is unknown. No base quality information exists; no much larger clone differs at one position.

TCRbeta CDR3 regions were amplified from genomic DNA by means of the immunoSEQ Assay, a bias-controlled multiplex PCR. In the authors' own workflow: The number of nucleated cells in each sample was estimated from the amplification of reference gene primers within the assay. Sequence reads were collapsed and filtered to measure the absolute abundance of every unique TCRbeta CDR3 rearrangement. For each sample, productive Simpson clonality was calculated by taking the square root of Simpson's diversity index across productive rearrangements. TCRdb obtained this table from immuneACCESS and retained in-frame rearrangements with V and J assigned. These tables miss some clones; where compared with another copy, unresolved V genes account for less than half of the shortfall, and the remainder is unexplained. V and J calls and clone size are as listed in that table; D and trimming were resolved from the DNA. The sample table contains fewer than 90,000 clones; only one count was recorded for about 78% of them. The biggest ten clones account for 14% of the sample.

The CDR3 contains 14 residues, cysteine and phenylalanine counted. Only the CDR3 DNA stays, 42 bases, in frame from base 1. Trimming accounts for 7 bases at V and 3 bases at J, while the number of junction bases matched to no gene is 6. In the germline V gene, CDR1 corresponds to KGHDR and CDR2 to SFDVKD. Material for sequencing was peripheral blood. The rearranged chain carries TRBV24-1 and TRBJ1-1; 8 bases in between match TRBD1. The receptor comes from an elderly woman with acute or convalescent COVID-19. The CDR3 is CATSPGQGDTEAFF. The sequenced DNA: TGTGCCACCAGCCCTGGACAGGGTGACACTGAAGCTTTCTTT.